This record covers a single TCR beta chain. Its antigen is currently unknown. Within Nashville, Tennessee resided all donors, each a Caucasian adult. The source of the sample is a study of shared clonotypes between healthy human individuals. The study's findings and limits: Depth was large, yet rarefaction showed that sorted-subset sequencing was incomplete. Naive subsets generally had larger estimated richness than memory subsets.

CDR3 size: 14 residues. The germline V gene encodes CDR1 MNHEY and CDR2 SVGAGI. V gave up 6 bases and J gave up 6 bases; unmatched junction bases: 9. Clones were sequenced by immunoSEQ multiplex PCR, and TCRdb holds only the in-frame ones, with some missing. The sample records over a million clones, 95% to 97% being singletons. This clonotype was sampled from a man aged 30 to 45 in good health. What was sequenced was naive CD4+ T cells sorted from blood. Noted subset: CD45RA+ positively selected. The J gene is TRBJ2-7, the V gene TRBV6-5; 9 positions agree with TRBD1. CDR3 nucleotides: TGTGCCAGCAGACAGGGGGCGAACTTCGGCGAGCAGTACTTC. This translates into CASRQGANFGEQYF.